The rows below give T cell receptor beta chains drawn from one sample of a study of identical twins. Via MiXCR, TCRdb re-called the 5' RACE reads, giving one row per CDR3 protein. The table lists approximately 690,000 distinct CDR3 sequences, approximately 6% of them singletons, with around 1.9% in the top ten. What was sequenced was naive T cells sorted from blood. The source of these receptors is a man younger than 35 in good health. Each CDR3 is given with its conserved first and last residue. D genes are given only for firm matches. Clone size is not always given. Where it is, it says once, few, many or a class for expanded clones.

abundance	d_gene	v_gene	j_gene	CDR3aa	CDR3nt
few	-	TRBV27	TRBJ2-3	CASNLRRGASTDTQYF	TGTGCCAGCAACCTAAGGAGGGGGGCTAGCACAGATACGCAGTATTTT
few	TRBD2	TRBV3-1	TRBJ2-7	CASSQLRELNEQYF	TGTGCCAGCAGCCAATTGCGGGAGTTAAACGAGCAGTACTTC
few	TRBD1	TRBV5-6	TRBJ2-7	CASSLGGQPSRQYF	TGTGCCAGCAGCTTGGGGGGACAGCCATCGAGGCAGTACTTC
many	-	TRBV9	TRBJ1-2	CASSVADWSDPYGYTF	TGTGCCAGCAGCGTAGCCGATTGGTCGGATCCTTATGGCTACACCTTC
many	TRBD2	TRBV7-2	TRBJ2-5	CASSLTGGSETQYF	TGTGCCAGCAGCTTAACGGGAGGGTCAGAGACCCAGTACTTC
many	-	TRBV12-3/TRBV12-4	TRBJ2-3	CASSRRVTDTQYF	TGTGCCAGCAGTCGCAGGGTAACAGATACGCAGTATTTT
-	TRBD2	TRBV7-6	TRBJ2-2	CASSLFSAGAGELFF	TGTGCCAGCAGCTTATTCAGCGCGGGGGCCGGGGAGCTGTTTTTT
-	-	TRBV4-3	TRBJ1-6	CASSQEERNSPLHF	TGCGCCAGCAGCCAAGAGGAACGGAATTCACCCCTCCACTTT
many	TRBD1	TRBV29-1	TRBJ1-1	CSVEETGTGFLNTEAFF	TGCAGCGTTGAAGAGACCGGGACAGGGTTTTTGAACACTGAAGCTTTCTTT
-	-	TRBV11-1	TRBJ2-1	CASTPGREPYNEQFF	TGTGCCAGCACTCCTGGGCGGGAACCCTACAATGAGCAGTTCTTC
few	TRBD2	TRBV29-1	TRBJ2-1	CSATPGRGSYNEQFF	TGCAGCGCCACACCCGGGAGGGGCTCATACAATGAGCAGTTCTTC
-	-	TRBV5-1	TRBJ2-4	CASSPGGGSSTKNIQYF	TGCGCCAGCAGCCCCGGGGGCGGGAGTAGTACCAAAAACATTCAGTACTTC
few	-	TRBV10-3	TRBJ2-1	CAISEPGVNYNEQFF	TGTGCCATCAGTGAACCGGGTGTCAACTACAATGAGCAGTTCTTC
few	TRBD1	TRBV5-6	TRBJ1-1	CASSRSPLQGMNTEAFF	TGTGCCAGCAGCCGATCCCCGCTACAGGGGATGAACACTGAAGCTTTCTTT
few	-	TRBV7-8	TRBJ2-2	CASSLALGLANTGELFF	TGTGCCAGCAGCTTAGCGCTGGGACTGGCGAACACCGGGGAGCTGTTTTTT
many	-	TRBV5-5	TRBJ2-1	CASRQGLREQFF	TGTGCCAGCAGACAGGGCCTGCGCGAGCAGTTCTTC
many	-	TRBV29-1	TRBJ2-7	CSVEVLDRDYEQYF	TGCAGCGTTGAAGTGTTGGATCGCGACTACGAGCAGTACTTC
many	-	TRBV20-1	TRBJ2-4	CSASSRDRFKNIQYF	TGCAGTGCTAGTTCGCGGGATCGTTTCAAAAACATTCAGTACTTC
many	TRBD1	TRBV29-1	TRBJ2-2	CSAADRDAGELFF	TGCAGCGCCGCAGACAGGGACGCCGGGGAGCTGTTTTTT
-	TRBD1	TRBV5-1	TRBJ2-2	CASRDTGTANTGELFF	TGCGCCAGCAGGGACACCGGGACAGCGAACACCGGGGAGCTGTTTTTT
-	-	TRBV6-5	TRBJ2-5	CASSYGGGGTQYF	TGTGCCAGCAGTTACGGGGGAGGGGGTACCCAGTACTTC
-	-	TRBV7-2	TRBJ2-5	CASSLMNQETQYF	TGTGCCAGCAGCTTGATGAACCAAGAGACCCAGTACTTC
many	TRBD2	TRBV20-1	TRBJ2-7	CSAEGLAGAHEQYF	TGCAGTGCGGAAGGACTAGCGGGAGCCCACGAGCAGTACTTC
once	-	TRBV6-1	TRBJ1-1	CAGKQYLGEAFF	TGTGCCGGAAAACAGTATCTCGGTGAAGCTTTCTTT
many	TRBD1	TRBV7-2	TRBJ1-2	CASSLVGDSNYGYTF	TGTGCCAGCAGCTTAGTCGGGGACAGCAACTATGGCTACACCTTC
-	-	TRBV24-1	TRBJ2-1	CATSDFLHEQFF	TGTGCCACCAGTGATTTTCTCCATGAGCAGTTCTTC
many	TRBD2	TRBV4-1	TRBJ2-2	CASSPIPVLAGVGELFF	TGCGCCAGCAGCCCTATTCCTGTACTAGCGGGAGTCGGGGAGCTGTTTTTT
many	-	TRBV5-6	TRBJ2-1	CASSLDIGTRNEQFF	TGTGCCAGCAGCTTGGACATCGGGACAAGGAATGAGCAGTTCTTC
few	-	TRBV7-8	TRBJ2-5	CASSWSSRQETQYF	TGTGCCAGCAGTTGGAGCTCCCGACAAGAGACCCAGTACTTC
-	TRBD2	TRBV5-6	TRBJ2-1	CASRLAGGLDEQFF	TGTGCCAGCCGATTAGCGGGAGGACTGGATGAGCAGTTCTTC
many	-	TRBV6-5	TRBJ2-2	CASSYGVVGAAGELFF	TGTGCCAGCAGTTACGGCGTTGTGGGGGCTGCCGGGGAGCTGTTTTTT
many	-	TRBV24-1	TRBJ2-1	CATSVPGRLFF	TGTGCCACCAGTGTTCCGGGACGGCTGTTCTTC
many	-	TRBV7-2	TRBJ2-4	CASSLAFGGMGAKNIQYF	TGTGCCAGCAGCTTAGCGTTTGGCGGGATGGGAGCCAAAAACATTCAGTACTTC
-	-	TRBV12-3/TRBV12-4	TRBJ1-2	CASSTETHYGYTF	TGTGCCAGCAGTACAGAAACCCACTATGGCTACACCTTC
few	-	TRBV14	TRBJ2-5	CASSQLLGFQGSQETQYF	TGTGCCAGCAGCCAACTCCTTGGGTTCCAGGGCAGCCAAGAGACCCAGTACTTC
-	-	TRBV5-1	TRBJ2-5	CASKGQEETQYF	TGCGCCAGCAAAGGGCAGGAAGAGACCCAGTACTTC
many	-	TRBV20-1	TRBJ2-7	CSARTLFYEQYF	TGCAGTGCTAGAACTCTATTCTACGAGCAGTACTTC
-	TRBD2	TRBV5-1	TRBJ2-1	CASSPLSSGKGGEQFF	TGCGCCAGCAGCCCCTTATCTAGCGGGAAGGGTGGTGAGCAGTTCTTC
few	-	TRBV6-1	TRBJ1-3	CASSERSGNTIYF	TGTGCCAGCAGTGAGCGCTCTGGAAACACCATATATTTT
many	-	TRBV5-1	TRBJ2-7	CASSLLLGLGEQYF	TGCGCCAGCAGCTTGCTGTTAGGCCTTGGGGAGCAGTACTTC
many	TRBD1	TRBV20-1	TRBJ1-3	CSARDLDRLGGSGNTIYF	TGCAGTGCTAGAGATTTGGACAGGCTTGGGGGCTCTGGAAACACCATATATTTT
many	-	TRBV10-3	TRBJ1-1	CAISESTIPYFDIAFF	TGTGCCATCAGTGAGTCGACCATTCCTTATTTCGATATTGCTTTCTTT
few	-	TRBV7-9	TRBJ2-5	CASSFKDRETQYF	TGTGCCAGCAGCTTTAAGGACAGAGAGACCCAGTACTTC
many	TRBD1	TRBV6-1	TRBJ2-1	CASTRPGQGYNEQFF	TGTGCCAGCACCCGGCCGGGACAGGGCTACAATGAGCAGTTCTTC
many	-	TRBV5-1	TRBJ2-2	CASSEGPGGELFF	TGCGCCAGCAGCGAGGGGCCTGGCGGGGAGCTGTTTTTT
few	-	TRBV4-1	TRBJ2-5	CASSQDFTGPEGETQYF	TGCGCCAGCAGCCAAGATTTTACGGGCCCGGAGGGGGAGACCCAGTACTTC
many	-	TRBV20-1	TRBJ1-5	CSARERSGPGGQPQHF	TGCAGTGCTAGAGAGCGGTCAGGGCCCGGCGGTCAGCCCCAGCATTTT
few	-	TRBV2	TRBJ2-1	CASKGGLNEQFF	TGTGCCAGCAAGGGGGGCCTCAATGAGCAGTTCTTC
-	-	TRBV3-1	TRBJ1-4	CASSQNRPTNEKLFF	TGTGCCAGCAGCCAAAACAGACCAACTAATGAAAAACTGTTTTTT
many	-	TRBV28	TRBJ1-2	CASTGRYGYTF	TGTGCCAGCACGGGTCGATATGGCTACACCTTC